This entry lists 12 T cell receptor beta chains sequenced from one sample in a study of identical twins. A single record per CDR3 protein comes from TCRdb applying MiXCR to the 5' RACE reads. The repertoire holds around 1.7 million distinct CDR3 sequences, with under 35% as singletons. The sequenced material came from cord blood. All receptors derive from a newborn girl in good health.

A few counts support this clonotype. The chain links TRBV20-1 to TRBJ2-3; 11 nucleotides agree with TRBD2. V shed 5 bases and J 6 bases; nucleotides not matched to a gene: 7. This CDR3 comprises 14 residues. Germline loops: CDR1 DFQATT, CDR2 SNEGSKA (reference sequence). CDR3 loop: CSALSGGARDTQYF. CDR3 bases: TGCAGTGCTCTTAGCGGGGGGGCCCGGGATACGCAGTATTTT.

The J gene is TRBJ1-2, the V gene TRBV7-2; no clear D gene. Germline assignment: CDR1 SGHTA and CDR2 FQGNSA. V lost 5 bases and J lost 2, with 12 bases in between. This CDR3 contains 14 residues. This CDR3 reads CASSPRRDNYGYTF. The CDR3 coding sequence is TGTGCCAGCAGCCCCCGTCGCGACAACTATGGCTACACCTTC.

This chain links TRBV20-1 with TRBJ2-1; D gene unclear. This CDR3 contains 13 residues. Trimming left V 3 bases short and J 0 bases short, with 6 bases between. Germline values: CDR1 DFQATT, CDR2 SNEGSKA (reference sequence). For the CDR3, the DNA is TGCAGTGCTAGTCTGGGCTCCTACAATGAGCAGTTCTTC. Translated, it gives CSASLGSYNEQFF.

The chain employs TRBV5-1 and TRBJ2-1; 14 bases align to TRBD2. Germline V gene sequence: CDR1 SGHRS, CDR2 YFSETQ. The V segment lost 3 bases and the J segment 9 bases; nucleotides outside the gene matches: 8. The CDR3 loop spans 16 amino acids. The CDR3 DNA sequence: TGCGCCAGCAGCTCATTAGGGACTAGCGGGAGTATTGAGCAGTTCTTC. Its translation: CASSSLGTSGSIEQFF. The whole variable domain, filled in from reference TRBV5-1 and TRBJ2-1, reads KAGVTQTPRYLIKTRGQQVTLSCSPISGHRSVSWYQQTPGQGLQFLFEYFSETQRNKGNFPGRFSGRQFSNSRSEMNVSTLELGDSALYLCASSSLGTSGSIEQFFGPGTRLTVL.

This rearrangement joins TRBV2 to TRBJ1-1, with D uncertain. The CDR3 is made up of 13 amino acids. Germline V gene lookup returns CDR1 SNHLY and CDR2 FYNNEI. The V end lost 3 bases, the J end lost 4 bases, and 9 bases lay between the germline ends. CDR3 amino acids: CASSDIGSTEAFF. CDR3 coding DNA: TGTGCCAGCAGTGACATAGGGTCCACTGAAGCTTTCTTT.

The gene calls are TRBV12-3 or TRBV12-4 and TRBJ1-1; possibly TRBD1 for D (6 bases). The CDR3 length is 14 residues. The V and J ends lost 3 bases and 5 bases respectively, with 13 bases between them. In DNA, the CDR3 is TGTGCCAGCAGTTTTTTTGGGGGGGCGACTGAAGCTTTCTTT. It translates to CASSFFGGATEAFF.

This clonotype was detected only a few times. The V gene is TRBV28, the J gene TRBJ2-7, with 10 bases matching TRBD1. This CDR3 has 15 residues. The J segment lost 9 bases and the V segment lost 4 bases, leaving 12 bases of the junction unmatched. Germline CDR1 reads MDHEN; CDR2 reads SYDVKM. CDR3 in amino acids: CASSSPGQGDCVQYF. For the CDR3, the DNA is TGTGCCAGCAGTTCCCCCGGACAGGGGGACTGCGTGCAGTACTTC. Drawing the rest from reference TRBV28 and TRBJ2-7, the complete variable domain is DVKVTQSSRYLVKRTGEKVFLECVQDMDHENMFWYRQDPGLGLRLIYFSYDVKMKEKGDIPEGYSVSREKKERFSLILESASTNQTSMYLCASSSPGQGDCVQYFGPGTRLTVT.

The chain is built from TRBV18 and TRBJ2-5; D is ambiguous. The J call is uncertain, as TRBJ2-7 better fits the DNA end. The CDR3 is made up of 13 amino acids. Germline CDR1 is KGHSH and CDR2 is LQKENI. The chain's CDR3 is CASSPLESYEQYF. The CDR3 DNA reads TGTGCCAGCTCCCCCCTCGAGTCGTACGAGCAGTACTTC.

This clonotype was counted between two and nine times. V usage is TRBV10-3 and J usage is TRBJ2-1; 11 nucleotides match TRBD2. Trimming removed 0 bases from V and 7 bases from J; junction bases left unmatched: 2. Germline-derived CDR1 and CDR2 are ENHRY and SYGVKD. The CDR3 length is 15 residues. CDR3 amino acids: CAISESTSGINEQFF. The CDR3 DNA reads TGTGCCATCAGTGAGTCGACTAGCGGGATAAATGAGCAGTTCTTC.

Ten or more counts support this clonotype. The chain uses TRBV12-3 or TRBV12-4 and TRBJ2-4; D unresolved. There are 14 residues in the CDR3. Trimming pared 0 bases from V and 0 bases from J, leaving 3 bases between. The CDR3, as DNA: TGTGCCAGCAGTTTAGCGATAGCCAAAAACATTCAGTACTTC. Amino acids: CASSLAIAKNIQYF.

The chain joins TRBV12-3 or TRBV12-4 to TRBJ1-6, with D perhaps TRBD1 (5 bases). V was trimmed by 6 bases and J by 4 bases, leaving 10 bases between them. This CDR3 has 14 residues. CDR3 DNA: TGTGCCAGCAGGACGGGACGGTATAATTCACCCCTCCACTTT. The encoded protein is CASRTGRYNSPLHF.

The J gene is TRBJ1-2, the V gene TRBV18; D not resolved. Trimming shortened V by 0 bases and J by 7 bases, and 15 bases separated the two germline ends. Germline V CDR1 and CDR2: KGHSH, LQKENI. The length of the CDR3 is 15 residues. CDR3 region: CASSPPSTPLGGYTF. The CDR3 DNA reads TGTGCCAGCTCACCACCTTCGACGCCTTTGGGTGGCTACACCTTC.